This T cell receptor beta chain is drawn from a study of cytomegalovirus exposure and HLA in healthy donors. About this clone: Its antigen is not identified.

60 Vbeta and 13 Jbeta primers were used in PCR. The method was immunoSEQ multiplex PCR; TCRdb's version includes in-frame clones alone and lacks a portion of them. The top ten clones hold about 3.5% of a sample with about 77,000 clones, around 82% of them seen once. Notes on the study in general: The availability of immune exposure information extended only to CMV serostatus. There were some V segments, including TRBV6-2 and TRBV6-3, excluded as indistinguishable. Sequencing had likely introduced a cluster of highly shared sequence variants as an artifact. Most TCR beta V segments were productive about 90% or about 30% of the time in an earlier analysis.

Germline V gives CDR1 MNHEY, CDR2 SMNVEV (reference sequence). The CDR3 runs to 14 residues. With 4 bases removed from V and 1 base from J, the gap between germline ends came to 9 bases. The sample consisted of PBMCs. The genes are TRBV27 and TRBJ2-3; D is undetermined. This TCR was sampled from a man in his forties or fifties in good health and CMV-seronegative. The CDR3 DNA reads TGTGCCAGCAGTTCAGTTATGCGCACAGATACGCAGTATTTT. It specifies CASSSVMRTDTQYF.